The 18 T cell receptor beta chains below were found in one sample sequenced in a study of early T cells in non-severe SARS-CoV-2 infection. From the 5' RACE reads, TCRdb called clonotypes with MiXCR, one entry per CDR3 protein. The table has 80,000 or so distinct CDR3 sequences, over 9.5% seen once. The specimen was whole blood. The receptor set was obtained from an adult who was a healthcare worker with PCR-confirmed SARS-CoV-2 infection or an uninfected control (not recorded which).

This clonotype was detected only a few times. The J gene is TRBJ2-1, the V gene TRBV5-1, with 7 bases identical to TRBD2. The length of the CDR3 is 15 residues. CDR1 and CDR2 from the germline V gene are SGHRS and YFSETQ. V was pared by 4 bases and J by 7 bases, with 11 bases of the junction left unmatched. CDR3 residues: CASSNSGPSLNEQFF. As DNA, the CDR3 is TGCGCCAGCAGCAATAGCGGGCCGAGCTTAAATGAGCAGTTCTTC.

This sequence joins TRBV29-1 and TRBJ1-4; D unresolved. In germline, CDR1 is SQVTM, CDR2 ANQGSEA. V was pared by 6 bases and J by 8 bases, with 13 bases between. This CDR3 spans 12 amino acids. The CDR3 DNA follows: TGCAGCGTGGCCGATTGGCGGGAAAAACTGTTTTTT. Translating gives CSVADWREKLFF.

This sequence joins TRBV24-1 and TRBJ2-3, with D possibly matching TRBD2 (5 bases). The germline CDR1 and CDR2 sequences are KGHDR and SFDVKD. The CDR3 is 16 amino acids. Trimming pared 4 bases from V and 0 bases from J, leaving 13 bases between. CDR3 sequence (DNA): TGTGCCACCAGTGACCAGGACTCATCTAGCACAGATACGCAGTATTTT. Translation: CATSDQDSSSTDTQYF.

V is TRBV6-5 and J is TRBJ1-1; 7 nucleotides match TRBD1. V dropped 8 bases and J dropped 0; count of bases not matched to a gene: 6. CDR1 is MNHEY, CDR2 SVGAGI, per germline. The CDR3 totals 14 residues. CDR3 in amino acids: CASCPGQMNTEAFF. The CDR3 region has the DNA TGTGCCAGCTGTCCGGGACAGATGAACACTGAAGCTTTCTTT.

Ten or more counts support this clonotype. The chain is built from TRBV20-1 and TRBJ2-7, with a tentative D call TRBD2 (5 bases). This CDR3 region has 13 residues. CDR1 DFQATT and CDR2 SNEGSKA come from the germline V gene (reference sequence). The V end was cut by 0 bases, the J end by 0 bases, with 6 bases between. The CDR3: CSARDGSSYEQYF. In DNA form, the CDR3 reads TGCAGTGCTAGAGATGGGAGCTCCTACGAGCAGTACTTC.

This clonotype was picked up a small number of times. V is TRBV28 and J is TRBJ1-1, with D unclear. Per germline, CDR1 MDHEN and CDR2 SYDVKM. V dropped 4 bases and J dropped 3 bases, with 6 bases sitting between them. This CDR3 region has 12 residues. The CDR3 loop is CASSYEDTEAFF. The CDR3 DNA reads as TGTGCCAGCAGTTACGAGGACACTGAAGCTTTCTTT.

In its sample, this clonotype was seen once. One base away lies a much larger clone, so this may be a sequencing read error. V gene TRBV28 combines with J gene TRBJ1-1; 8 bases fit TRBD1. The germline CDR1 and CDR2 sequences are MDHEN and SYDVKM. The CDR3 sequence is 15 residues long. The CDR3 nucleotides read TGTCCCAGCCCCGGACAGGGTGGGCTGAACACTGAAGCTTTCTTT. Protein product: CPSPGQGGLNTEAFF.

The chain couples TRBV7-9 to TRBJ2-5, with D possibly matching TRBD2 (5 bases). Germline CDR1 SEHNR, CDR2 FQNEAQ (reference sequence). CDR3 length: 17 residues. The V gene lost 5 bases and the J gene lost 5 bases, with 24 bases spanning the gap. CDR3 residues: CASSQGPGMLFRETQYF. CDR3 DNA: TGTGCCAGCAGCCAAGGCCCGGGGATGCTTTTTCGGGAGACCCAGTACTTC.

This clonotype was counted only a few times. The gene calls are TRBV9 and TRBJ2-7; TRBD1 might be the D (6 bases). Germline CDR1 is SGDLS and CDR2 is YYNGEE. CDR3 size: 14 residues. V dropped 3 bases and J dropped 2 bases, with 12 bases sitting between them. The CDR3 loop reads CASSAGDTAYEQYF. CDR3 sequence (DNA): TGTGCCAGCAGCGCCGGGGACACAGCCTACGAGCAGTACTTC. The full variable domain, rest sourced from reference TRBV9 and TRBJ2-7, is DSGVTQTPKHLITATGQRVTLRCSPRSGDLSVYWYQQSLDQGLQFLIQYYNGEERAKGNILERFSAQQFPDLHSELNLSSLELGDSALYFCASSAGDTAYEQYFGPGTRLTVT.

V is TRBV20-1 and J is TRBJ2-7; 8 nucleotides line up with TRBD2. The CDR3 has 15 residues. V shed 3 bases, J shed 2 bases, and the junction held 9 bases outside the gene matches. Germline V gene lookup returns CDR1 DFQATT and CDR2 SNEGSKA (reference sequence). CDR3 sequence (DNA): TGCAGTGCTAGGGGGTTAGCGGGATCCACCTACGAGCAGTACTTC. It specifies CSARGLAGSTYEQYF.

The chain links TRBV7-8 to TRBJ2-1; D remains ambiguous. The CDR3 is 14 residues long. The germline V and J ends were trimmed by 3 bases and 2 bases, with 8 bases remaining between them. CDR1 and CDR2 from the germline V gene are SGHVS and FQNEAQ. The CDR3 DNA follows: TGTGCCAGCAGCTTGGCTAGGCCCTACAATGAGCAGTTCTTC. Translation: CASSLARPYNEQFF. The full variable domain, with the rest looked up from reference TRBV7-8 and TRBJ2-1, is GAGVSQSPRYKVAKRGQDVALRCDPISGHVSLFWYQQALGQGPEFLTYFQNEAQLDKSGLPSDRFFAERPEGSVSTLKIQRTQQEDSAVYLCASSLARPYNEQFFGPGTRLTVL.

In this sample, this clonotype turned up a few times. The rearrangement uses TRBV24-1 and TRBJ2-1; no clear D gene. Trimming left V 9 bases short and J 0 bases short, with 8 bases between. The length of the CDR3 is 13 residues. Germline V gives CDR1 KGHDR, CDR2 SFDVKD. The CDR3 loop reads CATAGGSYNEQFF. For the CDR3, the DNA is TGTGCCACCGCAGGCGGCTCCTACAATGAGCAGTTCTTC.

This clonotype was recorded many times. V is TRBV20-1 and J is TRBJ2-7; 8 nucleotides align to TRBD1. The CDR3 is 13 residues long. The germline V gene encodes CDR1 DFQATT and CDR2 SNEGSKA (reference sequence). Trimming at V came to 5 bases and at J to 5 bases, leaving 8 bases not matched to a gene. CDR3 nucleotides: TGCAGTGCTCCCGGACAGGGTTGGGACGAGCAGTACTTC. It encodes CSAPGQGWDEQYF.

This clonotype was recorded at least ten times. The V and J genes are TRBV18 and TRBJ2-7, with D unclear. V was shortened by 0 bases and J by 2 bases, with 8 bases between the two germline ends. The CDR3 sequence is 14 residues long. The germline V gene encodes CDR1 KGHSH and CDR2 LQKENI. In DNA, the CDR3 is TGTGCCAGCTCACCACCGACTCTTACCTACGAGCAGTACTTC. Amino acids: CASSPPTLTYEQYF.

The CDR3 protein is CSARDKDRFTGELFF. CDR3 sequence (DNA): TGCAGTGCTAGAGATAAGGACAGATTCACCGGGGAGCTGTTTTTT. The chain couples TRBV20-1 to TRBJ2-2, with D perhaps TRBD1 (6 bases). The germline gives CDR1 DFQATT, CDR2 SNEGSKA (reference sequence). The V end lost 0 bases, the J end lost 4 bases, and 12 bases lay between the germline ends. This CDR3 contains 15 residues.

The chain is built from TRBV28 and TRBJ2-6; D remains ambiguous. The V end was cut by 7 bases, the J end by 3 bases, with 4 bases between. The CDR3 has 12 amino acids. Germline V gene data show CDR1 as MDHEN and CDR2 as SYDVKM. The CDR3 bases are TGTGCCAGCACCTTTGGGGCCAACGTCCTGACTTTC. This sequence encodes CASTFGANVLTF.

CDR3 coding DNA: TGTGCCAGCAGTAAACAGGGCATAGAGGCCTATAATTCACCCCTCCACTTT. Amino acids: CASSKQGIEAYNSPLHF. This rearrangement joins TRBV27 to TRBJ1-6; tentatively, D is TRBD1 (6 bases). CDR3 length equals 17 residues. Germline CDR1 MNHEY, CDR2 SMNVEV (reference sequence). The V and J ends lost 5 bases and 2 bases respectively, with 16 bases between them.

The chain employs TRBV7-9 and TRBJ2-1, with unresolved D. V was shortened by 6 bases and J by 2 bases, with 14 bases between the two germline ends. Germline V gene sequence: CDR1 SEHNR, CDR2 FQNEAQ (reference sequence). The CDR3 runs 15 residues. CDR3 sequence: CASSSQLRPYNEQFF. CDR3 bases: TGTGCCAGCAGTTCACAGTTACGCCCCTACAATGAGCAGTTCTTC.